This record looks at one TCR beta chain sequence and its context. This entry is derived from a study of blood T cells in healthy people across ages. Isolation recovered at least 6 million PBMCs from every sample. It was with a sample-barcoded 5' primer and a J-beta primer mix that a second PCR of about 7 to 12 cycles was run. Carrying 12 random nucleotides, a template-switch adaptor labeled each individual cDNA molecule. From each sample, at least 3 million paired-end reads containing CDR3 were obtained. From the 5' RACE reads, TCRdb called clonotypes with MiXCR, one entry per CDR3 protein. Of about 780,000 distinct CDR3 sequences listed, 46% were seen once; the top ten hold approximately 18%. Germline values: CDR1 MGHRA, CDR2 YSYEKL. Trimming cost V 1 base and J 5 bases; bases outside gene matches: 4. This CDR3 has 17 amino acids.

The sample comprised blood. The clonotype originates from an elderly man in good health. The chain employs TRBV4-1 and TRBJ2-1, with 14 bases aligning to TRBD2. The CDR3 is CASSQVTSGRANNEQFF. Here the CDR3 DNA reads TGCGCCAGCAGCCAAGTGACTAGCGGGAGGGCGAACAATGAGCAGTTCTTC.